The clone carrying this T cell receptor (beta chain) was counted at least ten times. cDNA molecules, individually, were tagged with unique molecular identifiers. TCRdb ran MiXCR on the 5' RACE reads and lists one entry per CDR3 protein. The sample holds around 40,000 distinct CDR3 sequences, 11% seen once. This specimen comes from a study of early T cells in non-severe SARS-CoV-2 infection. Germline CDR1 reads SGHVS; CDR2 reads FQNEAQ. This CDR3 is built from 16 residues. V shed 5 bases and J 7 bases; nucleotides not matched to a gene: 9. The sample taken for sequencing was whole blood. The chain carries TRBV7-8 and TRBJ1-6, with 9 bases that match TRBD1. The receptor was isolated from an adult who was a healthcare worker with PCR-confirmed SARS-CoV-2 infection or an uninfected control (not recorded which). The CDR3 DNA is TGTGCCAGCAGCAATTCCGGGACAGGGTCAAATTCACCCCTCCACTTT. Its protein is CASSNSGTGSNSPLHF.